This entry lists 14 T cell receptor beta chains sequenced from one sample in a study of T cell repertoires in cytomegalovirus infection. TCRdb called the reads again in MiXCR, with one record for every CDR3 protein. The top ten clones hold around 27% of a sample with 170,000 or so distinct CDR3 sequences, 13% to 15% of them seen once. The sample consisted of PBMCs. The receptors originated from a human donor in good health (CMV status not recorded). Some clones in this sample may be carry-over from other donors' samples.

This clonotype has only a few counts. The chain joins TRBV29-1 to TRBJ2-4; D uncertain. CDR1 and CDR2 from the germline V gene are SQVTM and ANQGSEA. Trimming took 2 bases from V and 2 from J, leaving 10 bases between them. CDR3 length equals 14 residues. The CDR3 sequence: CSVETRATKNIQYF. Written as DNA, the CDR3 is TGCAGCGTTGAAACGCGCGCTACCAAAAACATTCAGTACTTC.

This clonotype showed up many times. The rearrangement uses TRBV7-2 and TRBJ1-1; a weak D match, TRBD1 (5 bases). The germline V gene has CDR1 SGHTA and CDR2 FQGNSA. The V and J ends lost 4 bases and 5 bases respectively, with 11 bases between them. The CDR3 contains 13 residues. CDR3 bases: TGTGCCAGCAGCTCCGGGGGGAAGACTGAAGCTTTCTTT. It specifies CASSSGGKTEAFF. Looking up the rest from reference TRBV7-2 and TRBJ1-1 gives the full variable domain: GAGVSQSPSNKVTEKGKDVELRCDPISGHTALYWYRQSLGQGLEFLIYFQGNSAPDKSGLPSDRFSAERTGGSVSTLTIQRTQQEDSAVYLCASSSGGKTEAFFGQGTRLTVV.

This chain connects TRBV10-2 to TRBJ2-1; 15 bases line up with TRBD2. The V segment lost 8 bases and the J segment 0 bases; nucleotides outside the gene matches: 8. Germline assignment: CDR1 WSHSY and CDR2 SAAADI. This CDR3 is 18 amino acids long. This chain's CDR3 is CASSGLAGGSSSYNEQFF. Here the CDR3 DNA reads TGCGCCAGCTCGGGACTAGCGGGGGGTTCGAGCTCCTACAATGAGCAGTTCTTC.

CDR3 loop: CASSFGNVYTDTQYF. CDR3 nucleotide sequence: TGTGCCAGCAGCTTCGGAAATGTGTACACAGATACGCAGTATTTT. This chain links TRBV11-2 with TRBJ2-3; D remains ambiguous. Germline loops: CDR1 SGHAT, CDR2 FQNNGV. V was pared by 3 bases and J by 2 bases, with 12 bases between. The CDR3 is 15 residues long.

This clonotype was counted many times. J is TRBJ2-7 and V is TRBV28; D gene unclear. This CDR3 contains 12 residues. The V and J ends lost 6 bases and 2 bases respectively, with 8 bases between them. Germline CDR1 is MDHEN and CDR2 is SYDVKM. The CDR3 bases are TGTGCCAGCAGAGGAACCCCCTACGAGCAGTACTTC. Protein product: CASRGTPYEQYF.

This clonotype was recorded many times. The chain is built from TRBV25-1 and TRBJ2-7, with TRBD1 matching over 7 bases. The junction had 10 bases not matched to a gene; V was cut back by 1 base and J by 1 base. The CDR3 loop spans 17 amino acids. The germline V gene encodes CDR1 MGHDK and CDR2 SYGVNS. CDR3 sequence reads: CASSELSRTGISYEQYF. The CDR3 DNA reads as TGTGCCAGCAGTGAATTAAGCCGGACAGGAATTTCCTACGAGCAGTACTTC.

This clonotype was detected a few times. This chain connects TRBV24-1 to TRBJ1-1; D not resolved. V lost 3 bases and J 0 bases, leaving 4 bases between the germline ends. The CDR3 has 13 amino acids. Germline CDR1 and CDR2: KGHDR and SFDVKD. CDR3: CATSDEMNTEAFF. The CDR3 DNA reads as TGTGCCACCAGTGATGAAATGAACACTGAAGCTTTCTTT.

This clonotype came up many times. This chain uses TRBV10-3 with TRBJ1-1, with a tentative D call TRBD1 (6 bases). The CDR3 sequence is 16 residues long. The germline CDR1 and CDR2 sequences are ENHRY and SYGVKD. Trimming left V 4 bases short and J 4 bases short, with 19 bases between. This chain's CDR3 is CAISGNTQGWGTEAFF. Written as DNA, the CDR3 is TGTGCCATCAGTGGGAATACACAGGGATGGGGCACTGAAGCTTTCTTT.

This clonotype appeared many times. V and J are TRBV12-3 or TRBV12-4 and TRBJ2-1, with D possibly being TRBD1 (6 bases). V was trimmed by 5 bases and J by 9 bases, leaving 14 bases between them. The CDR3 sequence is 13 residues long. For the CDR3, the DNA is TGTGCCAGCAGTGCAATACAGGGTGTTGAGCAGTTCTTC. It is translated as CASSAIQGVEQFF.

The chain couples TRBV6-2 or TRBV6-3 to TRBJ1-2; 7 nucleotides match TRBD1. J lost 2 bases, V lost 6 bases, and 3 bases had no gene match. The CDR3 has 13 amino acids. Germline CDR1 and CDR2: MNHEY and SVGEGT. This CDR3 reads CASRSTGNYGYTF. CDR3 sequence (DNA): TGTGCCAGCAGGTCGACAGGGAACTATGGCTACACCTTC.

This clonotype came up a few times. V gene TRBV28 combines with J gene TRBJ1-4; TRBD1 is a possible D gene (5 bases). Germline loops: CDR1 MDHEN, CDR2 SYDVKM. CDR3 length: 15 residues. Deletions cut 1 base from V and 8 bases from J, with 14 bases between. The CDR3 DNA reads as TGTGCCAGCAGTTTATTTGGGGGTATAAGCGAAAAACTGTTTTTT. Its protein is CASSLFGGISEKLFF.

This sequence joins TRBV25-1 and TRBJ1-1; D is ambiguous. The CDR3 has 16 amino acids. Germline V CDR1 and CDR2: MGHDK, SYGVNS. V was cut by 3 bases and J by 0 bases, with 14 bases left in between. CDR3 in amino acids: CASSDVGVIMNTEAFF. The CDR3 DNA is TGTGCCAGCAGTGACGTGGGAGTTATAATGAACACTGAAGCTTTCTTT.

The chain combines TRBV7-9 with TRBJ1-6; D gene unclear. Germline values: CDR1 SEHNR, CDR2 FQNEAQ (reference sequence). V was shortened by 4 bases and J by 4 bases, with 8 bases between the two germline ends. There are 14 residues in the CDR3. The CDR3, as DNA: TGTGCCAGCAGCTCGGAACAGTATAATTCACCCCTCCACTTT. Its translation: CASSSEQYNSPLHF.

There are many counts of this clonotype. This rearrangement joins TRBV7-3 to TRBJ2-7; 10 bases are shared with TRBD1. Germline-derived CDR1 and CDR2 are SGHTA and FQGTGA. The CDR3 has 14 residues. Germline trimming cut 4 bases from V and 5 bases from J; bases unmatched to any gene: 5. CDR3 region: CASSSWDRGHEQYF. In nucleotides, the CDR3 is TGTGCCAGCAGCTCCTGGGACAGGGGCCACGAGCAGTACTTC.